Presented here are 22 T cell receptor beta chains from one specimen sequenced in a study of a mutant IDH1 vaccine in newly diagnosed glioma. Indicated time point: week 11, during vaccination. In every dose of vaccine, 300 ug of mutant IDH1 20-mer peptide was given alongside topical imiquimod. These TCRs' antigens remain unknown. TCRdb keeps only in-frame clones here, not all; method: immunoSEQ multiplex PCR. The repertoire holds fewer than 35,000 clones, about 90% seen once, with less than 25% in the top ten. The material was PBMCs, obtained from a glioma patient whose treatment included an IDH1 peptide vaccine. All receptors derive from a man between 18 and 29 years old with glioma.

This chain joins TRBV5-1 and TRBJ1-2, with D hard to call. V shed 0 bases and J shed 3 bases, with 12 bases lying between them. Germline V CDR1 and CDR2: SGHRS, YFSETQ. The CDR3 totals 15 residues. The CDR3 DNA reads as TGCGCCAGCAGCTTGGCCGCCAGTGCCTACTATGGCTACACCTTC. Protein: CASSLAASAYYGYTF.

The CDR3 nucleotides are TGTGCCAGCAGTCCCGGGACAGGGGATGAAAAACTGTTTTTT. Translating gives CASSPGTGDEKLFF. J is TRBJ1-4 and V is TRBV5-4; 10 bases align to TRBD1. The V and J ends lost 5 bases and 6 bases, in that order; junction bases with no gene match: 4. Germline CDR1 and CDR2: SGHNT and YYREEE (reference sequence). The CDR3 extends over 14 amino acids.

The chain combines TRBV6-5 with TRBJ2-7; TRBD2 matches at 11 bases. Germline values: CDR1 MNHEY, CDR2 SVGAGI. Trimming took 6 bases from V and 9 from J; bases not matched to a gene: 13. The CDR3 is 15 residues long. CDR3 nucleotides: TGTGCCAGCAGCCTCACTAGCGGGGGCTCGTTCGGGCAGTACTTC. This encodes CASSLTSGGSFGQYF.

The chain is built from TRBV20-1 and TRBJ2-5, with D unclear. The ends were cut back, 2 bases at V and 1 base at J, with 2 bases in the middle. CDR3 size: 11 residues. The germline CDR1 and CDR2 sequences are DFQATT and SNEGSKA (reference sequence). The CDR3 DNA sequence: TGCAGTGCTAGACCCCAAGAGACCCAGTACTTC. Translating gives CSARPQETQYF.

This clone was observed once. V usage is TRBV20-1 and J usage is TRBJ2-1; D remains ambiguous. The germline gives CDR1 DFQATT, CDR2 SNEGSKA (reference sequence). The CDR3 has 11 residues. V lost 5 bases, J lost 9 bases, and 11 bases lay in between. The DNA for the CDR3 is TGCAGTGCTGGTAAGGGTAGTGAGCAGTTCTTC. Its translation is CSAGKGSEQFF.

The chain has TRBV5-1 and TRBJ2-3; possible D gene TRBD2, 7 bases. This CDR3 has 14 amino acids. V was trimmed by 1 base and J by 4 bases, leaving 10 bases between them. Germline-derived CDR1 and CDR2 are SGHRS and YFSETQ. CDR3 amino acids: CASSLTGGPDTQYF. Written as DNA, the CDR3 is TGCGCCAGCAGCTTGACGGGGGGCCCAGATACGCAGTATTTT.

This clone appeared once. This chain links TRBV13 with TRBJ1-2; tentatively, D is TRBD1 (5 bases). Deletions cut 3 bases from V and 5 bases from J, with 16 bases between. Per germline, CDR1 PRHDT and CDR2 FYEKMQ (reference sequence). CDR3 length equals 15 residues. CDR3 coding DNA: TGTGCCAGCAGCTTCTGGGGGGGAAAGGATTATGGCTACACCTTC. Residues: CASSFWGGKDYGYTF.

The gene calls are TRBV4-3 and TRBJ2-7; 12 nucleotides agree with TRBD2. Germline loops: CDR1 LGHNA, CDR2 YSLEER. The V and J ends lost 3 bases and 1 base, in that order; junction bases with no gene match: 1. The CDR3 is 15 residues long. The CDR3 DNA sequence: TGCGCCAGCAGCCAGACTAGCGGGAGTTCCTACGAGCAGTACTTC. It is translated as CASSQTSGSSYEQYF.

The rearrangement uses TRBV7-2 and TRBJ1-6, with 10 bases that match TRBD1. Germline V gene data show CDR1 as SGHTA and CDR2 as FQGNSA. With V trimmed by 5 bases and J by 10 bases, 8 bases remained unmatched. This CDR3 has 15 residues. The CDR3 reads CASSPGTGARSPLHF. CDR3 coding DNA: TGTGCCAGCAGCCCCGGGACAGGGGCTCGGTCACCCCTCCACTTT.

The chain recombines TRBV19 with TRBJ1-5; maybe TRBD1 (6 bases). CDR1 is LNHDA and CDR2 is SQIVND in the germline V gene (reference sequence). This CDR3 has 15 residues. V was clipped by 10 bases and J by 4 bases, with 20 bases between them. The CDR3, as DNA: TGTGCCACCGCAAGAAGGGGGATTAGGAATCAGCCCCAGCATTTT. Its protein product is CATARRGIRNQPQHF.

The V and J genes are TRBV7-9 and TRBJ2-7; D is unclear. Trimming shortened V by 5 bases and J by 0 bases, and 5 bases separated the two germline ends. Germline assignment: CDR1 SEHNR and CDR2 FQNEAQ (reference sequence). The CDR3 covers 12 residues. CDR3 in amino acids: CASSTSSYEQYF. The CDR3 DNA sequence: TGTGCCAGCAGCACAAGCTCCTACGAGCAGTACTTC.

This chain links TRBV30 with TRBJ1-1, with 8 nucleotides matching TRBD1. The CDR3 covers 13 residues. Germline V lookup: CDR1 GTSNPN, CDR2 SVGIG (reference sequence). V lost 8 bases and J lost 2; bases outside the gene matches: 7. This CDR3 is CASTGTGNTEAFF. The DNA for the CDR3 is TGTGCCAGTACCGGGACAGGCAACACTGAAGCTTTCTTT.

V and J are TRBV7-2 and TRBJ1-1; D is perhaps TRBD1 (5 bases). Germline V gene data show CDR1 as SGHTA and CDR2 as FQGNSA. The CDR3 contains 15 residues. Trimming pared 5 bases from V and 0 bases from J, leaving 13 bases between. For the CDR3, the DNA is TGTGCCAGCAGCCCCTGGGGCCGGGTGAACACTGAAGCTTTCTTT. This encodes CASSPWGRVNTEAFF.

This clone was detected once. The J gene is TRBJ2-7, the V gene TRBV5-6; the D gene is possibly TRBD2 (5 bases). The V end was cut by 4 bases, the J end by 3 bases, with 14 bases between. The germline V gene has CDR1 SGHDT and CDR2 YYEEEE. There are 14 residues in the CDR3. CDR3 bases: TGTGCCAGCAGCGGACGGGGATTAGGCTACGAGCAGTACTTC. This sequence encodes CASSGRGLGYEQYF.

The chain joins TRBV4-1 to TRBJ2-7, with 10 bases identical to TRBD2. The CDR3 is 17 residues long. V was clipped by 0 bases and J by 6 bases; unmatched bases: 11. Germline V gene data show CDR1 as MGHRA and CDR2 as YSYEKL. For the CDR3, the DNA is TGCGCCAGCAGCCAAGATACTGGCCTAGCGGGAGATACCGAGCAGTACTTC. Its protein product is CASSQDTGLAGDTEQYF.

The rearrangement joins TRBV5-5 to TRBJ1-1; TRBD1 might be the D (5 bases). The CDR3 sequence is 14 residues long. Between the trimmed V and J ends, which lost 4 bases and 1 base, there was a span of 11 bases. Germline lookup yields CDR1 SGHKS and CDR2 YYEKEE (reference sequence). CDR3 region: CASSRDGGNTEAFF. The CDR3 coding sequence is TGTGCCAGCAGCCGGGATGGGGGGAACACTGAAGCTTTCTTT.

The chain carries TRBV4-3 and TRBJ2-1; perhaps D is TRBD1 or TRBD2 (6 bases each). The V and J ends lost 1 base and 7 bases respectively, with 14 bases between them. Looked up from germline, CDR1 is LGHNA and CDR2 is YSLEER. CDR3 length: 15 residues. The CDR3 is CASSQGSRGGNEQFF. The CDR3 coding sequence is TGCGCCAGCAGCCAAGGCAGCAGGGGAGGTAATGAGCAGTTCTTC.

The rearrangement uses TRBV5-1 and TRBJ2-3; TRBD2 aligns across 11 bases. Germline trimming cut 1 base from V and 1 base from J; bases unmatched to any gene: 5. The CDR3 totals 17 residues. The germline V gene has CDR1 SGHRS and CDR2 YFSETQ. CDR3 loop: CASSLKLAGDGTDTQYF. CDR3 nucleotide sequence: TGCGCCAGCAGCTTGAAACTAGCGGGAGATGGCACAGATACGCAGTATTTT.

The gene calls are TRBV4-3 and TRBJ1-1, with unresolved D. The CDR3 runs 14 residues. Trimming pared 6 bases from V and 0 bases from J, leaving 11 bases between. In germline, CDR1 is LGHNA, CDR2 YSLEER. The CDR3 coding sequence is TGCGCCAGCAGGCCAACAGCGCTGAACACTGAAGCTTTCTTT. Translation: CASRPTALNTEAFF.

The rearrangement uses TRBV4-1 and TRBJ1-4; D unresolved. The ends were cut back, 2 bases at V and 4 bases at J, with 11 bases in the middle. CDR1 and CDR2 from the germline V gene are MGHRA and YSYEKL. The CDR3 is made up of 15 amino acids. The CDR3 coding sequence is TGCGCCAGCAGCCAAAGGAGGCTGCGTAATGAAAAACTGTTTTTT. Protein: CASSQRRLRNEKLFF.

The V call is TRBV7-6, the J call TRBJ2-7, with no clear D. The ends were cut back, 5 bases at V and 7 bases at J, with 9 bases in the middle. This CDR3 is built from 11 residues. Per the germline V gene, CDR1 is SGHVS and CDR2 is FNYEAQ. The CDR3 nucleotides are TGTGCCAGCAGCGATCTCCGGGAGCAGTACTTC. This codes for CASSDLREQYF.

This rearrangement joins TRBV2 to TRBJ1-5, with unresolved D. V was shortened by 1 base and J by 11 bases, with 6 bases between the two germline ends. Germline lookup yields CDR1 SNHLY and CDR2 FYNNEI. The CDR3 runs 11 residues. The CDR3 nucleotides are TGTGCCAGCAGTGAAGAACGATCCCAGCATTTT. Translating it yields CASSEERSQHF.